The text below deals with one TCR beta chain. The table came from immunoSEQ multiplex PCR; TCRdb's copy has only in-frame clones and leaves some out. The profile shows under 50,000 clones, about nine tenths of them singletons. The sample originates from a study of T cell changes during pregnancy in multiple sclerosis. The CDR3 loop spans 15 amino acids. Unmatched junction bases numbered 10, after V lost 8 bases and J lost 1 base. Germline V lookup: CDR1 WSHSY, CDR2 SAAADI. The source material was CD4+ T cells from peripheral blood mononuclear cells, sampled in the first trimester of pregnancy. This TCR derives from a female donor in good health, enrolled as a control in a pregnancy study. The rearrangement joins TRBV10-2 to TRBJ1-1; 7 bases fit TRBD1. The CDR3 sequence is CASARQGTTNTEAFF. The CDR3 nucleotides are TGCGCCAGCGCCCGACAGGGTACTACGAACACTGAAGCTTTCTTT.